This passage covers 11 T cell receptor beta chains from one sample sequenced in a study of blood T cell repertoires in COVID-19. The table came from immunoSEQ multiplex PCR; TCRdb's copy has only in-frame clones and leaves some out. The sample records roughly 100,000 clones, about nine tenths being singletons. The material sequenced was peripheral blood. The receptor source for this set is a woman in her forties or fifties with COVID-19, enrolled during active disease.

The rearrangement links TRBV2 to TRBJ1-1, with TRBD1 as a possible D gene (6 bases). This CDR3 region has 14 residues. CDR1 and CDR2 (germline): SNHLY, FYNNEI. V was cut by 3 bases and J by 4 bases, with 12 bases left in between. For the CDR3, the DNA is TGTGCCAGCAGTGAGGGGGGGCGCGTCACTGAAGCTTTCTTT. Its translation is CASSEGGRVTEAFF.

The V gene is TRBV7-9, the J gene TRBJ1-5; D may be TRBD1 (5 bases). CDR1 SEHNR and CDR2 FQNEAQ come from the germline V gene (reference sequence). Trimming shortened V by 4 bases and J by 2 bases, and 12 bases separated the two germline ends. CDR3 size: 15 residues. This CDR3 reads CASSWEGSGNQPQHF. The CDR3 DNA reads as TGTGCCAGCAGCTGGGAGGGGAGCGGCAATCAGCCCCAGCATTTT. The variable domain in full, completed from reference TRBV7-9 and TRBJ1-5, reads DTGVSQNPRHKITKRGQNVTFRCDPISEHNRLYWYRQTLGQGPEFLTYFQNEAQLEKSRLLSDRFSAERPKGSFSTLEIQRTEQGDSAMYLCASSWEGSGNQPQHFGDGTRLSIL.

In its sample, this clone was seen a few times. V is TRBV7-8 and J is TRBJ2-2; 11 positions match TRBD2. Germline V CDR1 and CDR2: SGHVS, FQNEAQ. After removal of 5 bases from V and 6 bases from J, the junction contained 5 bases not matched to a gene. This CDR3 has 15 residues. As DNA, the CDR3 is TGTGCCAGCAGCCCTAGCGGGGGGTTCCCCGGGGAGCTGTTTTTT. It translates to CASSPSGGFPGELFF.

The CDR3 DNA follows: TGTGCCAGCAGTTCCACAGGGGCACGGGGCTACACCTTC. Translating gives CASSSTGARGYTF. The chain combines TRBV28 with TRBJ1-2, with 7 bases matching TRBD1. The germline V gene encodes CDR1 MDHEN and CDR2 SYDVKM. The CDR3 sequence is 13 residues long. V lost 4 bases to trimming and J lost 8 bases; unmatched junction nucleotides: 7.

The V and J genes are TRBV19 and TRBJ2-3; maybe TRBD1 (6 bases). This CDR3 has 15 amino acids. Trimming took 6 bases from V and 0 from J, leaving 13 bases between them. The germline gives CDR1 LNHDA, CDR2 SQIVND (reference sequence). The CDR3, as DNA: TGTGCCAGTAGGGACAGACCCGCTAGCACAGATACGCAGTATTTT. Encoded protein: CASRDRPASTDTQYF.

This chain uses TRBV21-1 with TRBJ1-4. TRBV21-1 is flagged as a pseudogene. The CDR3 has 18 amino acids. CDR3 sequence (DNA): TGTGCCAGCAGCAAAGGATATAGGCCCCCGGCGGGGAAAGAAAAACTGTTTTTT. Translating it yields CASSKGYRPPAGKEKLFF.

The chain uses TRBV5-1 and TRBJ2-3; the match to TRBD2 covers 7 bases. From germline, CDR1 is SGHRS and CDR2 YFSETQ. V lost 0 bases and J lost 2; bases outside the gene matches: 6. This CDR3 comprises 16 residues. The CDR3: CASSLEERGFTDTQYF. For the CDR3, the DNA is TGCGCCAGCAGCTTGGAAGAGCGGGGTTTCACAGATACGCAGTATTTT.

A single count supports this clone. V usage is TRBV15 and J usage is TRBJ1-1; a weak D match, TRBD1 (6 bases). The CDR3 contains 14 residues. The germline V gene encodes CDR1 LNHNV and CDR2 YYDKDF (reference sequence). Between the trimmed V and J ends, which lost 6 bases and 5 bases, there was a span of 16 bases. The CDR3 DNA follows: TGTGCCACCAGGCAGGGACATAGGGATACTGAAGCTTTCTTT. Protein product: CATRQGHRDTEAFF.

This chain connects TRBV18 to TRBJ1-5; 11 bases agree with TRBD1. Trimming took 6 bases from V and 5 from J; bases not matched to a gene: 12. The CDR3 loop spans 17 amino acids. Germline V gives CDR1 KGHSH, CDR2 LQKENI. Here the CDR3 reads CASSPNRTGGMDQPQHF. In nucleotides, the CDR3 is TGTGCCAGCTCCCCTAATCGGACAGGGGGCATGGATCAGCCCCAGCATTTT. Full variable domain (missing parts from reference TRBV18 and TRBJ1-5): NAGVMQNPRHLVRRRGQEARLRCSPMKGHSHVYWYRQLPEEGLKFMVYLQKENIIDESGMPKERFSAEFPKEGPSILRIQQVVRGDSAAYFCASSPNRTGGMDQPQHFGDGTRLSIL.

In DNA, the CDR3 is TGCGCCAGCAAGAATACAGGTCCCTACGAGCAGTACGTC. Protein product: CASKNTGPYEQYV. The J gene is TRBJ2-7, the V gene TRBV10-2; perhaps TRBD1 as D (5 bases). The ends were cut back, 7 bases at V and 2 bases at J, with 12 bases in the middle. CDR3 size: 13 residues. Germline lookup yields CDR1 WSHSY and CDR2 SAAADI.

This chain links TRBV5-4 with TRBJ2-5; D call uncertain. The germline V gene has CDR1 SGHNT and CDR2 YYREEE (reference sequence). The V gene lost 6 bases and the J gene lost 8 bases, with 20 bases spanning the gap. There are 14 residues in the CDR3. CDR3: CASTVYGPPGTQYF. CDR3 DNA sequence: TGTGCCAGCACCGTATATGGGCCCCCTGGAACCCAGTACTTC.